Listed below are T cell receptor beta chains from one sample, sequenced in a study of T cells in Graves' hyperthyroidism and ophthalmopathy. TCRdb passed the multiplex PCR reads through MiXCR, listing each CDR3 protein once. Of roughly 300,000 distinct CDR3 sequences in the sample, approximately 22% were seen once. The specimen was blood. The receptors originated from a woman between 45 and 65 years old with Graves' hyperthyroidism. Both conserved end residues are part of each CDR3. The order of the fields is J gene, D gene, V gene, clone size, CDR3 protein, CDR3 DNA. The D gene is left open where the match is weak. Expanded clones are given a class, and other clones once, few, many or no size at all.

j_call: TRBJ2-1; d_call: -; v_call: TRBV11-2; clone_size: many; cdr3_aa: CASSNYNEQFF; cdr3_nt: TGTGCCAGCAGCAACTACAATGAGCAGTTCTTC
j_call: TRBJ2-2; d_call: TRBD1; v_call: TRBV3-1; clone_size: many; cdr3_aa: CASSPRTGMNTGELFF; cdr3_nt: TGTGCCAGCAGCCCTCGGACAGGGATGAACACCGGGGAGCTGTTTTTT
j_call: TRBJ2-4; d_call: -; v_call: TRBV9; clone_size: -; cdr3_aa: CASSVGGVSGAKNIQYF; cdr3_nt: TGTGCCAGCAGCGTAGGCGGGGTATCGGGAGCCAAAAACATTCAGTACTTC
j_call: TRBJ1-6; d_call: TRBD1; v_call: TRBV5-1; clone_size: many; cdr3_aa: CASSFGTGGHNSPLHF; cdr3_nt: TGCGCCAGCAGCTTCGGTACAGGGGGACATAATTCACCCCTCCACTTT
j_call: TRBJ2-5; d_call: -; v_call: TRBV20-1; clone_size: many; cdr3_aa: CSASGAGHSPETQYF; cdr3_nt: TGCAGTGCTAGCGGGGCGGGGCATAGTCCTGAGACCCAGTACTTC
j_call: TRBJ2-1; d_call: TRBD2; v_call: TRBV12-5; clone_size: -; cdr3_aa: CASGLPGLVVSNEQFF; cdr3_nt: TGTGCTAGTGGTTTGCCCGGACTAGTTGTCTCCAATGAGCAGTTCTTC
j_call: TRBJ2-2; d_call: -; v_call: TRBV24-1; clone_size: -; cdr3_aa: CATMAGYNTGELFF; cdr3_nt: TGTGCCACCATGGCAGGGTATAACACCGGGGAGCTGTTTTTT
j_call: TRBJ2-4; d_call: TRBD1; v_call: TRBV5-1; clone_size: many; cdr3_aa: CASSLEGAVQYF; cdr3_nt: TGCGCCAGCAGCTTGGAGGGGGCTGTACAGTACTTC
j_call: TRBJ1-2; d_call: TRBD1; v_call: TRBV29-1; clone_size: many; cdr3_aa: CSVGGQDQANYGYTF; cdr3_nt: TGCAGCGTTGGAGGACAGGATCAAGCTAACTATGGCTACACCTTC
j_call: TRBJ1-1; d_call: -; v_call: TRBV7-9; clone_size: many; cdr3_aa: CASSLEGGNTEAFF; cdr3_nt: TGTGCCAGCAGCTTAGAAGGGGGGAACACTGAAGCTTTCTTT
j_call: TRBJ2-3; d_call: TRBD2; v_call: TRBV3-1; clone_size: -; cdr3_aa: CASSQDRRGTSGGLLQTQYF; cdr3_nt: TGTGCCAGCAGCCAAGATAGGAGAGGGACTAGCGGGGGCCTCCTCCAGACGCAGTATTTT
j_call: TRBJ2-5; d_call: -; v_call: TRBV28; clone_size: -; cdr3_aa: CAGSPPGLFQEAQYF; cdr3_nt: TGTGCCGGCAGTCCTCCGGGACTCTTCCAAGAGGCCCAGTACTTC
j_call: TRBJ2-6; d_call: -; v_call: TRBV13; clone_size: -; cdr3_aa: CASSKKASSGANVLTF; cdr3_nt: TGTGCCAGCAGCAAAAAGGCTAGCTCTGGGGCCAACGTCCTGACTTTC
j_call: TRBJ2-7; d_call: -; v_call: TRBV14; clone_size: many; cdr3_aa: CASSQWPRSYEQYF; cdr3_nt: TGTGCCAGCAGCCAATGGCCGCGAAGCTACGAGCAGTACTTC
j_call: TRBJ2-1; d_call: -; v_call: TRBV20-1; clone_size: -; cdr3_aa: CSARDLGKSSYNEQFF; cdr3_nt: TGCAGTGCTAGAGATCTCGGCAAGAGCTCCTACAATGAGCAGTTCTTC
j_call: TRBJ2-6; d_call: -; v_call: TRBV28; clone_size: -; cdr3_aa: CATEQGTGANVLTF; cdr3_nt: TGTGCCACCGAACAGGGAACTGGGGCCAACGTCCTGACTTTC
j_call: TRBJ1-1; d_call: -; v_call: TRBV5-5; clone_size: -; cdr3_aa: CASSLGVSWNTEAFF; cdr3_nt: TGTGCCAGCAGCTTGGGGGTGAGTTGGAACACTGAAGCTTTCTTT
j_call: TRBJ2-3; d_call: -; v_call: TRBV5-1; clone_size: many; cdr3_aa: CASSFTGWGTDTQYF; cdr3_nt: TGCGCCAGCAGCTTCACAGGGTGGGGCACAGATACGCAGTATTTT
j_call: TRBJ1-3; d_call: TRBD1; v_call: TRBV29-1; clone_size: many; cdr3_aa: CSVADRVGSGNTIYF; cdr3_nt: TGCAGCGTTGCGGACAGGGTGGGATCTGGAAACACCATATATTTT
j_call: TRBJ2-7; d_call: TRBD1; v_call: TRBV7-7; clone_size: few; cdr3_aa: CASSSFEGANYEQYF; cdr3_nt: TGTGCTAGCAGCTCCTTTGAGGGGGCTAACTACGAGCAGTACTTC
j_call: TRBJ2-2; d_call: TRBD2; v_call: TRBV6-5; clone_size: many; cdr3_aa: CASSYLTSGSITGELFF; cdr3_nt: TGTGCCAGCAGTTACCTGACTAGCGGGAGTATAACCGGGGAGCTGTTTTTT
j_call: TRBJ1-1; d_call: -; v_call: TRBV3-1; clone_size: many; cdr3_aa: CASSLLDPGNTEAFF; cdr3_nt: TGTGCCAGCAGCCTTTTGGACCCAGGGAACACTGAAGCTTTCTTT
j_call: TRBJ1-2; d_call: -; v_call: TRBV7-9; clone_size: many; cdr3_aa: CASSTSDISSYGYTF; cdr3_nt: TGTGCCAGCAGCACTTCGGACATATCTTCCTATGGCTACACCTTC
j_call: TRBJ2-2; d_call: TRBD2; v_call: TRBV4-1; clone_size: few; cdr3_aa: CASSQGAGVGTGELFF; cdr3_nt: TGCGCCAGCAGCCAAGGGGCGGGAGTGGGCACCGGGGAGCTGTTTTTT
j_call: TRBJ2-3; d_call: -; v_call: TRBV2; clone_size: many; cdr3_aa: CASSETNTQYF; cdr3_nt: TGTGCCAGCAGTGAAACAAATACGCAGTATTTT
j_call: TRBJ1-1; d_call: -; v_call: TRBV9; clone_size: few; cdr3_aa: CASSVAPDSLNTEAFF; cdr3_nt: TGTGCCAGCAGCGTAGCCCCGGACAGTCTGAACACTGAAGCTTTCTTT
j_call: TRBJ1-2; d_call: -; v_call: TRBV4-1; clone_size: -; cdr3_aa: CASRGQGWTGYTF; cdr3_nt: TGCGCCAGCAGAGGGCAGGGATGGACTGGCTACACCTTC
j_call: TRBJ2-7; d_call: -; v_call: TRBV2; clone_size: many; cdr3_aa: CASSELFLGEQYF; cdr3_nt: TGTGCCAGCAGTGAACTTTTCCTGGGGGAGCAGTACTTC
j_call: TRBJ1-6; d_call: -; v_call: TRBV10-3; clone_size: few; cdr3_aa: CAIGGDLNSPLHF; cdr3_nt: TGTGCCATCGGTGGTGACCTGAATTCACCCCTCCACTTT
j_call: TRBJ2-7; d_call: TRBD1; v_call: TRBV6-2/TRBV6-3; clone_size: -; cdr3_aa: CASTDPGQTSSYEQYF; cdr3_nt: TGTGCCAGCACCGACCCGGGACAGACAAGCTCCTACGAGCAGTACTTC
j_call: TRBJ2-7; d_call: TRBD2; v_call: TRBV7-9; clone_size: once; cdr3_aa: CASSSGAGGPQEQYF; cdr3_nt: TGTGCCAGCAGCTCCGGGGCGGGAGGGCCTCAAGAGCAGTACTTC
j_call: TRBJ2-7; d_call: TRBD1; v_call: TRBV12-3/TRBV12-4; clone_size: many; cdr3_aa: CASSFSTGDYEQYF; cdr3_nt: TGTGCCAGCAGTTTCTCAACAGGGGACTACGAGCAGTACTTC
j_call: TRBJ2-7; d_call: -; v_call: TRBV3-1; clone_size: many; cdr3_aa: CASSQDWVTYEQYF; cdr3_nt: TGTGCCAGCAGCCAAGATTGGGTTACCTACGAGCAGTACTTC
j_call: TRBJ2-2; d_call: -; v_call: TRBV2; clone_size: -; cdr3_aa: CASRGAGEYTGELFF; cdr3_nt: TGTGCCAGCAGGGGGGCGGGGGAATACACCGGGGAGCTGTTTTTT
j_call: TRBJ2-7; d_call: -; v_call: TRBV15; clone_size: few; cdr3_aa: CATSRPPRGEQYF; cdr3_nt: TGTGCCACCAGCAGACCTCCCCGAGGCGAGCAGTACTTC
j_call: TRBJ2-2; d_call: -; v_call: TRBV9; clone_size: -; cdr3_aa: CASSVVGVPGELFF; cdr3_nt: TGTGCCAGCAGCGTAGTAGGGGTTCCCGGGGAGCTGTTTTTT
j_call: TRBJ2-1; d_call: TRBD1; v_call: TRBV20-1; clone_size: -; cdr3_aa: CSAWTGDNNEQFF; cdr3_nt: TGCAGTGCTTGGACAGGGGATAACAATGAGCAGTTCTTC
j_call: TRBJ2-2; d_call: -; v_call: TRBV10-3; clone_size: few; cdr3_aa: CAISTQGQNTGELFF; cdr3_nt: TGTGCCATCAGCACTCAAGGACAGAACACCGGGGAGCTGTTTTTT
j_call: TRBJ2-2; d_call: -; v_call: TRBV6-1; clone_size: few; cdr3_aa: CASGRTNTGELFF; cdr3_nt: TGTGCCAGCGGGCGCACGAACACCGGGGAGCTGTTTTTT
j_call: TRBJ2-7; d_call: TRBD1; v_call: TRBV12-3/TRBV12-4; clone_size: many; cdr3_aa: CASSFQGAIYEQYF; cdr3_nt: TGTGCCAGCAGTTTTCAGGGGGCGATTTACGAGCAGTACTTC
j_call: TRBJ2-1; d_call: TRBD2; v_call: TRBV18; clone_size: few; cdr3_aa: CASCAGTSGSNEQFF; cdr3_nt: TGTGCCAGCTGTGCCGGGACTAGCGGGAGTAATGAGCAGTTCTTC
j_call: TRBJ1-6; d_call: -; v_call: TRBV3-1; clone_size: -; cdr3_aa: CASSQATDSPLRF; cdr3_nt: TGTGCCAGCAGCCAAGCCACAGATTCACCCCTCCGCTTT
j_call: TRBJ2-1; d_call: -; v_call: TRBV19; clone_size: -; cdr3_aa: CASSIGGNEQFF; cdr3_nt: TGTGCCAGTAGTATAGGGGGCAATGAGCAGTTCTTC
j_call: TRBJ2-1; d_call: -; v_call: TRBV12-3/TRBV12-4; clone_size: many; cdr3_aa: CASSLWGNEQFF; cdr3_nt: TGTGCCAGCAGTTTATGGGGGAATGAGCAGTTCTTC
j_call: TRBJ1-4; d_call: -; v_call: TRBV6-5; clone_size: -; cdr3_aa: CASSYSTGGREKLFF; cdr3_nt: TGTGCCAGCAGTTACTCAACGGGTGGGAGGGAAAAACTGTTTTTT
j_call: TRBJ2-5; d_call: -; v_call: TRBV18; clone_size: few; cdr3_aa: CASSRSTVQETQYF; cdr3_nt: TGTGCCAGCTCACGATCGACAGTCCAAGAGACCCAGTACTTC
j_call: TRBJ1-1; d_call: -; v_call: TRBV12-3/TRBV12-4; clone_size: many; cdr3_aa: CASSLPLIGAEAFF; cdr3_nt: TGTGCCAGCAGCCTCCCTCTCATAGGGGCTGAAGCTTTCTTT
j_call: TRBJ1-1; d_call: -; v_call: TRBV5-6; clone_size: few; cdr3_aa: CASSLAGVRDTEAFF; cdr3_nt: TGTGCCAGCAGCTTGGCAGGGGTTAGGGACACTGAAGCTTTCTTT
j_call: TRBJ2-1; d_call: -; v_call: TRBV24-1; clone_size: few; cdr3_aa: CATQVGDPLSQNEQFF; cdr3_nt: TGTGCCACCCAGGTCGGGGATCCGTTGTCCCAAAATGAGCAGTTCTTC
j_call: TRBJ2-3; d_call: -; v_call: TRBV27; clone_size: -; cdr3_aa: CASRSSGVDTQYF; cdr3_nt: TGTGCCAGCAGAAGCTCAGGGGTAGATACGCAGTATTTT
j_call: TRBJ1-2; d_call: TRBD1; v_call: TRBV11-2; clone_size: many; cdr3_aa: CASSQGTAVYGYTF; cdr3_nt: TGTGCCAGCAGCCAGGGGACAGCGGTCTATGGCTACACCTTC
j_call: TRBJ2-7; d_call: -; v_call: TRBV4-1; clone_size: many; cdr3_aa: CASSQEYRSSYEQYF; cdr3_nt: TGCGCCAGCAGCCAAGAATACAGGTCCTCCTACGAGCAGTACTTC
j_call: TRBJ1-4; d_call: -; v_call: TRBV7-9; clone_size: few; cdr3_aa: CASSLAAGTWEKLFF; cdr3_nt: TGTGCCAGCAGCTTAGCGGCTGGGACCTGGGAAAAACTGTTTTTT